This T cell receptor beta chain was captured in a study of cytomegalovirus exposure and HLA in healthy donors (dated by TCRdb to the late 2010s). Concerning the study at large: An earlier analysis of several hundred of the donors reported about 300 Gb of sequence data and around 100 million unique TCR beta sequences obtained from 180 million or so T cells. About 300 gigabases of sequencing data and tens of millions of unique TCR sequences were included in an early release covering 550 to 650 HLA-typed donors. Of the approximately 400 genotyped donors, approximately 82% fell in the genetic ancestry cluster associated with self-reported Caucasian donors. The study aimed to test whether signatures of past pathogen exposure could be identified by cataloging public T cell receptors. The T cell repertoires of around 670 subjects were profiled by immunosequencing and related to cytomegalovirus serostatus. In addition to the first cohort of 666 subjects, a separate validation cohort of approximately 120 different subjects was used. To predict cytomegalovirus infection status, the study combined high-throughput TCR immunosequencing, statistical association of individual TCRs with disease status, and machine learning. In a later analysis, previously published TCR beta repertoires from 666 donors were re-analyzed and high-resolution HLA genotyping was added so that TCR occurrence patterns could be studied. The later analysis used no new phenotypic data to find candidate immune exposures, relying instead on TCR beta sequences and their occurrence across donors. In an earlier analysis of roughly 540 of the donors, high-throughput TCR beta sequencing was used to judge whether each TCR beta V gene segment behaved as functional or pseudogenic. Donor age, sex, ethnicity and CMV serostatus were compiled together with the repertoire data. Genome-wide SNP genotypes for about three fifths of the roughly 700 donors were used in a later genetic analysis, which treated that subset as a discovery cohort. Every discovery cohort repertoire had been produced on one sequencing platform. Class I and class II HLA loci were covered by the typing at four-digit resolution. Typing coverage differed by locus: A, B, C, DRB1 and DQB1 were typed in roughly 620-630 donors, DQA1 in 522, DPA1 in 600 to 610, and DPB1 in just under 490. Roughly 5 DR-DQ haplotypes were treated as single units for association and clustering because of strong linkage in the cohort. Across 300 to 400 genotyped donors of the cohort, an average of about 240,000 unique TCR beta nucleotide sequences per donor were sequenced, and 15% to 20% of those sequences were non-productive. Overall study outcomes, separate from this receptor: The 87-base-pair reads could not distinguish some IMGT-functional V segments, including TRBV6-2 and TRBV6-3, so those segments were excluded. Immune exposure information for the cohort was limited to CMV serostatus. In a later analysis, TCR association rates were found to vary across HLA loci, with the most associated TCRs seen for DRB1 alleles and the fewest for HLA-C alleles. The presence/absence analyses assumed that sequencing depth was roughly uniform across donors, and that assumption may not be true. In an earlier analysis of 587 of the donors, most TCR beta V segments were observed in productive rearrangements about 87% or about 30% of the time, broadly matching IMGT annotations. Correlated functional status among segregating V segments might reflect linkage disequilibrium, but an unknown experimental factor could not be ruled out. Specific HLA alleles were associated with over 15,000 TCR beta sequences at a false discovery rate of 0.05 in a later analysis. A later genetic analysis associated a missense DCLRE1C variant with V-gene and J-gene trimming of TCR beta chains, and an independent cohort replicated the association. While some public TCRs were present in many individuals, most TCR sequences turned up only very rarely across donors. When HLA alleles, especially DR and DQ, strongly co-occurred, TCR associations were difficult to assign to individual alleles. A later analysis found that HLA-associated TCR beta chains were more clonally expanded and had lower generation probabilities than equally common non-associated chains. A cluster of highly shared sequence variants was judged likely to be a technical artifact of the sequencing pipeline. The authors suggested that the approach could potentially be generalized to other disease states and immunological phenotypes. Three of the identified cytomegalovirus-associated TCR beta chains were confirmed in vitro to be specific for cytomegalovirus antigens. In a later analysis, several top co-occurrence clusters were reported to appear linked to parvovirus B19, influenza, CMV and Epstein-Barr virus. The classifier was reported to diagnose cytomegalovirus status with high specificity and sensitivity in both the original cohort and the validation cohort. The earlier analysis of 587 of the donors excluded 15 to 20 rarely observed V segments, including chromosome 9 orphons, because counts were too low. In this cohort, only TCR beta chains were sequenced, and detectable features were limited by the absence of alpha or paired-chain data. A further reported finding was that TCR beta sequences accurately predicted the HLA-A and HLA-B alleles for most subjects in the first cohort. According to a later analysis, most CMV-associated TCR beta chains appeared to be HLA-restricted, and the HLA associations seemed to be driven largely by CMV exposure. A later genetic analysis reported fewer N-insertions in productive TCRs among donors in an Asian-associated ancestry cluster than the roughly 620-donor mean. Because some donors lacked HLA typing at each locus, the association tests relied only on the typed subset. The study listed 170 or so TCR beta chains as associated with cytomegalovirus.

The junction shows trimming of 2 bases on V and 3 bases on J, and the gene matches do not reach 4 bases of it. CDR1 is given as MNHEY and CDR2 as SMNVEV, both from the germline V gene (reference sequence). Inclusive of the bounding cysteine and phenylalanine, the CDR3 is 16 residues long. Only the CDR3 portion is preserved as DNA: 48 bases, with reading frame beginning at the first base. The cohort comprised 670 or so healthy bone marrow donors. At the time of sampling, every cohort member was nominally healthy, though immune exposures that went unrecorded were likely present. The donor was CMV seronegative and belonged to the group of over 350 seronegative cohort members. A peripheral blood sample was provided by each donor, and peripheral blood mononuclear cells were used for TCR beta sequencing. Genomic DNA extraction from the blood cell samples was performed with the Qiagen DNeasy Blood Extraction Kit.

The method was the immunoSEQ multiplex PCR assay. A mixture of 60 forward primers for TCR Vbeta segments and 13 reverse primers for TCR Jbeta segments was used in the multiplex PCR. Amplification of the CDR3 region of rearranged TCR beta genes was performed with a multiplex PCR assay on genomic DNA. On the Illumina HiSeq System, the amplified TCR beta libraries were sequenced as 87-base-pair reads. The paper's processing steps were these. In a later analysis, 77 million or so unique TCR beta chains were counted across the roughly 670 repertoires, and about 10 million of these chains were shared by at least two donors. To remove PCR and sequencing errors, raw reads were error-corrected and collapsed into unique sequences using a nearest-neighbor algorithm that merged closely related sequences. V, D and J gene segments were assigned by aligning CDR3 sequences to IMGT reference sequences. For a sequence to be retained, a match of at least six nucleotides to both a V gene segment and a J gene segment was required. Rearrangements were called productive when the CDR3 lacked stop codons and stayed in frame with V and J; all others were non-productive. CDR3 was defined according to IMGT convention as the region running from the second conserved V-encoded cysteine to the conserved J-encoded phenylalanine. Sequences without an unambiguous match to a single V gene segment were excluded from the earlier analysis of 587 of the donors. An earlier analysis of several hundred of the donors called V segments functional above 56.7% productive rearrangements and segregating when the between-donor standard deviation exceeded 5%. To diagnose cytomegalovirus status from the catalog of TCR beta chain sequences, a statistical classification framework was built. In a later analysis, TCR nucleotide sequences were compared against IMGT/GENE-DB human TR gene sequences so that V and J genes could be assigned. The TCRdist pipeline was used in a later analysis to assign CDR3 sequences and most-parsimonious VDJ recombination scenarios. A later analysis defined each TCR beta chain by its CDR3 amino acid sequence plus V-gene family, and excluded reads lacking a unique V-gene family. As a way to deal with suspected cross-contamination and a sequencing artifact, a later analysis dropped hundreds of nucleotide sequences that were highly shared and had low generation probability. For each public chain, a later analysis derived a clonal expansion index from normalized ranks of inferred template counts within each repertoire. In a later analysis, generation probabilities were computed using a VDJ recombination model fitted to out-of-frame rearrangements, and the results were checked against IGoR. In a later analysis, TCR-TCR, TCR-HLA and TCR-CMV co-occurrence was scored with hypergeometric tests, and a repertoire-size bias correction was applied to TCR pairs. To estimate false discovery rates, a later analysis permuted the HLA or CMV assignments 20 times. In a later analysis, co-occurring TCRs were grouped using DBSCAN, and TCRdist sequence similarity was added for clustering within HLA-allele-positive subsets. Co-occurrence clustering excluded repertoires with fewer than 30,000 or more than 120,000 public chains, plus five with anomalous nucleotide sharing. Not all clones reach the TCRdb copy of this immuneACCESS table, which keeps in-frame sequences only. Checked studies attribute under half of the gap to unresolved V genes and leave the rest unexplained. V, J and clone size were drawn from that table, and D and trimming were deduced from the DNA. The sample has about 160,000 clones on record. The ten largest clones take up 2.1% of the sample.

For this clone: The antigen it binds to is not known.

Here the chain combines TRBV27 and TRBJ2-7; 13 central nucleotides agree with TRBD2. The clonotype was recovered from a young man in good health and CMV-seronegative. Sequencing input: PBMCs. The encoded CDR3 is CASSLDGTSGVYEQYF. The DNA is as follows: TGTGCCAGCAGTTTAGACGGGACTAGCGGGGTCTACGAGCAGTACTTC.